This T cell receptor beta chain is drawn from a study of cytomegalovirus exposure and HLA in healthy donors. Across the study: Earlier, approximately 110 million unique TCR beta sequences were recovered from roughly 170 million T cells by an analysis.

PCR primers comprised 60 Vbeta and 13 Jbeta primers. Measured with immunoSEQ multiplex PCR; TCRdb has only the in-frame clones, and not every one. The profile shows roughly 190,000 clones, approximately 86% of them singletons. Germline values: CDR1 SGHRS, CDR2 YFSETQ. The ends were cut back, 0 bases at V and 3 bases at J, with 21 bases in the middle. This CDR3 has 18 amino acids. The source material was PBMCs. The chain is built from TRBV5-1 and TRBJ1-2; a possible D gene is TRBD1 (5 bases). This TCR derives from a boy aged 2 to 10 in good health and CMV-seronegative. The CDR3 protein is CASSLEGSPLGGHYGYTF. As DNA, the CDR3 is TGCGCCAGCAGCTTGGAGGGGTCGCCGCTCGGGGGACACTATGGCTACACCTTC.